This T cell receptor beta chain was found in a study of identical twins (dated by TCRdb to 2016 to 2018). A note on the overall study: TCR alpha and beta repertoires from monozygotic twins, unrelated adults of various ages and cord blood were deep-sequenced to test whether fetal clonotypes persist. Replicate twin experiments were performed at different times using different library preparation protocols to rule out contamination. Study-wide findings and limitations: Because the same donors could not be followed over many years, conclusions were based on cross-sectional statistical analysis. Invariant T cells such as MAIT and iNKT could partly confound zero-insertion analyses, though diverse VJ usage argued against this for most clonotypes. The excess sharing between twins in beta out-of-frame sequences was weaker because fewer shared sequences reduced the signal-to-noise ratio. In monozygotic twins, recombination models systematically underestimated out-of-frame TCR alpha sharing, but the models matched the sharing seen between unrelated individuals. Compared with coincidental sharing between unrelated individuals, out-of-frame TCR alpha sequences shared between twins showed an excess of sequences with low generation probability. Abundant cord blood beta clonotypes had fewer insertions, young adult naive repertoires showed a similar but weaker trend, and memory repertoires showed no such trend.

Preparation of the library involved 5' RACE. The reads were generated on an Illumina HiSeq 2000. A universal primer binding site was introduced by template switching, and a unique molecular identifier was present in the final cDNA, enabling accurate counting of TCR cDNA molecules. Specific primers in the conserved constant-segment region were used to synthesize first-strand cDNA for TCR alpha and beta chains. To control for contamination, every cDNA library was double barcoded, receiving both a SMART-Mk sample barcode and Illumina barcodes. TruSeq adapter sequences, together with Illumina sample barcodes, were added in two successive PCR steps. Sequencing of the TCR alpha and beta cDNA libraries was done on the Illumina HiSeq platform using custom primers. From the authors' description of their analysis: Raw reads were processed with MiGEC to extract unique molecular identifiers, and MiXCR was used to determine CDR3 positions. For each individual, recombination models were inferred using an EM algorithm with the repgenHMM and IGoR tools. The tcR package in R was used for shared clonotype analysis, with sharing normalized by the product of cloneset sizes. To study raw recombination without the effects of thymic and clonal selection, out-of-frame nonproductive sequences were analyzed. TCRdb redid the processing of the public reads, applying fastp at Q25 and MiXCR, and retained in-frame beta chains. Every entry covers one CDR3 protein and lists the most common genes and DNA from its rows. These V and J calls rely on TCRdb rather than the paper's analysis. The sample table holds approximately 670,000 distinct CDR3 sequences, of which 6.1% were seen once. Clones ranked in the top ten supply approximately 1.6% of the sample.

There are a few counts of this clonotype. Its antigen is not yet known. No base quality values were provided; no much bigger clone lies one nucleotide off. All donors were healthy Caucasians. Three unrelated non-twin adults were additionally sequenced: a male aged 18 to 30, a male aged 50 to 60 and a female aged 50 to 60. Miltenyi CD45RO+ enrichment and human naive T-cell isolation kits were used to isolate memory (CD45RO+) and naive T cells from PBMC. Trimming takes 2 bases from V and 4 bases from J, and the germline ends sit 15 bases apart. According to the germline V gene (reference sequence), CDR1 reads DFQATT and CDR2 reads SNEGSKA. Inclusive of the bounding cysteine and phenylalanine, the CDR3 is 15 residues long. Here the CDR3 DNA is all that survives: 45 bases in frame from base 1.

The rearrangement combines TRBV20-1 with TRBJ2-1, with TRBD1 tentatively as D gene (6 bases match). This receptor was taken from a man between 18 and 35 years old in good health. Sample: naive T cells sorted from blood. The sample's cell subset or site, from its label and the paper: cells isolated with a human naive T-cell isolation kit. The sequenced DNA: TGCAGTGCTAGAAAACAGGGTATTCGTTACAATGAGCAGTTCTTC. It specifies CSARKQGIRYNEQFF.